This is a list of T cell receptor beta chains from one sample in a study of blood T cell repertoires in COVID-19. The data were produced by immunoSEQ multiplex PCR, yet TCRdb's version contains in-frame clones alone and is incomplete. The data show around 250,000 clones, around 84% seen once. Input material: peripheral blood. Receptor source: a woman aged 65 to 85 with active or convalescent COVID-19. Each CDR3 is given without its conserved first and last residue. The order of the fields is V gene, J gene, CDR3 protein.

TRBV5-4	TRBJ2-7	ASSALAGLDEQY
TRBV5-1	TRBJ1-2	ASSGGQGAQSYGYT
TRBV15	TRBJ1-1	ATSRQVLNTEAF
TRBV5-6	TRBJ1-2	ASRSQGGDYGYT
TRBV5-1	TRBJ1-1	ASSAGTGVNTEAF
TRBV29-1	TRBJ2-2	SVPGTFDTGELF
TRBV11-3	TRBJ2-5	ASSRRGPQETQY
TRBV6-2/TRBV6-3	TRBJ2-5	ASSYPGGGETQY
TRBV6-4	TRBJ2-3	ASSSGGSTDTQY
TRBV19	TRBJ2-7	ASSKPGDQSYEQY
TRBV28	TRBJ2-6	ASSLMSSGANVLT
TRBV20-1	TRBJ1-1	SATRGTEAF
TRBV7-2	TRBJ2-3	ASSFLAGGHTDTQY
TRBV6-5	TRBJ1-2	ASSPSTGLYGYT
TRBV5-6	TRBJ2-3	ASSQGAGGVWDTQY
TRBV12-3/TRBV12-4	TRBJ2-7	ASSSAGGLQY
TRBV5-6	TRBJ1-2	ASSLEGSTASMVGT
TRBV6-5	TRBJ2-2	ASRGQYTGELF
TRBV3-1/TRBV3-2	TRBJ2-1	ASRPLAASTQF
TRBV11-3	TRBJ2-5	ASSVGLLETQY
TRBV14	TRBJ2-5	ASSQAGRETQY
TRBV11-2	TRBJ2-7	ASSLAPDRTAYEQY
TRBV5-6	TRBJ2-3	ASSLVGGATDTQY
TRBV12-3/TRBV12-4	TRBJ1-1	ASSQTGNTEAF
TRBV9	TRBJ1-3	ASSVDGDRNTIY
TRBV6-5	TRBJ1-1	ASNIGGLNTEAF
TRBV19	TRBJ2-1	ASNRAGEQF
TRBV3-1/TRBV3-2	TRBJ1-1	ASGQMNTEAF
TRBV5-1	TRBJ1-2	ASSLLQFSDYGYT
TRBV5-1	TRBJ1-4	ASSPTGARATNEKLF
TRBV6-5	TRBJ1-5	ASRQGSNQPQH
TRBV7-3	TRBJ2-3	ASTEVGGTDTQY
TRBV29-1	TRBJ2-6	SVDPGGSGANVLI
TRBV7-9	TRBJ1-2	ASSFTSGSLYGYT
TRBV11-2	TRBJ1-6	ASSGQGNNSPLH
TRBV27	TRBJ2-3	ASSLEGYTDTQY
TRBV9	TRBJ2-2	ASSGLGARNTGELF
TRBV27	TRBJ1-5	ASQRQGNNQPQH
TRBV19	TRBJ2-2	ASGPLTGSGELF
TRBV5-4	TRBJ1-1	ASSAAGGKTGKAF
TRBV18	TRBJ2-6	ASSPPNSQRYSGANVLT
TRBV24-1	TRBJ1-1	ATSGGSRTLNTEAF
TRBV7-2	TRBJ1-1	ASSLDRLGAF
TRBV6-5	TRBJ1-6	ASSYGNSPLH